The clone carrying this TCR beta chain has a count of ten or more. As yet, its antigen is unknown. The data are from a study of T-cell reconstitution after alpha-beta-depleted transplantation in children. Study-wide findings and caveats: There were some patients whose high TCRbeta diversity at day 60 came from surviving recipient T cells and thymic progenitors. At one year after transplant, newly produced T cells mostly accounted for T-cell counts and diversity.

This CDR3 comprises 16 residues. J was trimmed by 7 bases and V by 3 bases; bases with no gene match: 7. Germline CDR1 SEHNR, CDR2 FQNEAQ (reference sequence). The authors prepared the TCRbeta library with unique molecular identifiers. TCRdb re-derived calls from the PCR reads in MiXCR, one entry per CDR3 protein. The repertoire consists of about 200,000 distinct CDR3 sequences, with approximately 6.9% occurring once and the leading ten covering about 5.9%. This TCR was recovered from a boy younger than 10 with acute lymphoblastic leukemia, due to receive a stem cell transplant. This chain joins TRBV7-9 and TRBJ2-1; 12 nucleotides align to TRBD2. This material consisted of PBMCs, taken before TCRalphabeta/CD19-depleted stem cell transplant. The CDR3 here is CASSLSLAGGGNEQFF. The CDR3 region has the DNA TGTGCCAGCAGCTTGTCACTAGCGGGGGGAGGAAATGAGCAGTTCTTC.